The table lists the clone carrying this T cell receptor (beta chain) with many counts. CDR1 and CDR2 from the germline V gene are SGDLS and YYNGEE. CDR3 length: 15 residues. The junction had 10 bases not matched to a gene; V was cut back by 0 bases and J by 7 bases. The data belong to a study of CD8 T cells in ankylosing spondylitis. TCRdb reanalysed the 5' RACE reads using MiXCR and keeps one entry per CDR3 protein. Among around 40,000 distinct CDR3 sequences listed, roughly 2.5% were seen once. The TCR was taken from a male donor with ankylosing spondylitis or in good health (not recorded which). Source material: blood, either unsorted or a sorted T cell fraction (not recorded which). The chain couples TRBV9 to TRBJ2-7; TRBD2 matches 7 bases. The CDR3 sequence is CASSVAAGALEEQYF. As DNA, the CDR3 is TGTGCCAGCAGCGTAGCGGCGGGAGCGCTAGAAGAGCAGTACTTC.